This T cell receptor (beta chain) was recorded in a study of patients and donors after allogeneic stem cell transplantation. TCRdb redid the calling of the RT-PCR reads with MiXCR, one entry per CDR3 protein. The sample holds a few hundred thousand distinct CDR3 sequences, 13% to 15% seen once. The ends were cut back, 4 bases at V and 5 bases at J, with 15 bases in the middle. The germline V gene has CDR1 SGHRS and CDR2 YFSETQ. This CDR3 spans 14 amino acids. In this sample, this clonotype turned up a few times. The chain couples TRBV5-1 to TRBJ1-1; unclear D gene. The sample was blood, either unsorted or a sorted T cell fraction (not recorded which). This clonotype was obtained from a human donor who was either an allogeneic HSCT recipient or a stem cell or donor lymphocyte infusion donor (not recorded which). It is not recorded whose cells these are; they may come from a transplant donor. The CDR3 sequence: CASSIDTAGTEAFF. The DNA for the CDR3 is TGCGCCAGCAGCATAGACACCGCGGGAACTGAAGCTTTCTTT.